These 15 T cell receptor beta chains were all obtained from the same sample, sequenced in a study of OX40 agonist ivuxolimab in advanced cancers. The table came from immunoSEQ multiplex PCR; TCRdb's copy has only in-frame clones and leaves some out. Here the sample spans over 45,000 clones, around 89% being singletons. The input for sequencing was CD4+ or CD8+ T cells sorted from blood, taken in a trial of the OX40 agonist ivuxolimab. These receptors all stem from an adult with an advanced solid tumor such as melanoma, head and neck, liver or kidney cancer.

V gene TRBV9 combines with J gene TRBJ2-7; 10 nucleotides align to TRBD1. In germline, CDR1 is SGDLS, CDR2 YYNGEE. Trimming took 4 bases from V and 3 from J; bases not matched to a gene: 4. The CDR3 extends over 14 amino acids. For the CDR3, the DNA is TGTGCCAGCAGCAAGGGACAGGGGAGCTACGAGCAGTACTTC. Protein product: CASSKGQGSYEQYF. Drawing the rest from reference TRBV9 and TRBJ2-7, the complete variable domain is DSGVTQTPKHLITATGQRVTLRCSPRSGDLSVYWYQQSLDQGLQFLIQYYNGEERAKGNILERFSAQQFPDLHSELNLSSLELGDSALYFCASSKGQGSYEQYFGPGTRLTVT.

The chain couples TRBV6-5 to TRBJ2-5, with unresolved D. This CDR3 has 13 amino acids. Germline CDR1 MNHEY, CDR2 SVGAGI. V gave up 2 bases and J gave up 0 bases, with 4 bases separating them. CDR3 DNA: TGTGCCAGCAGTTACCAGTACCAAGAGACCCAGTACTTC. Translation gives CASSYQYQETQYF.

The chain recombines TRBV6-5 with TRBJ2-6; no definite D call. The CDR3 loop spans 15 amino acids. Trimming removed 6 bases from V and 4 bases from J, with 13 bases in between. CDR1 is MNHEY and CDR2 is SVGAGI in the germline V gene. The CDR3 reads CASSSESSGANVLTF. CDR3 nucleotides: TGTGCCAGCAGCTCAGAGTCGTCCGGGGCCAACGTCCTGACTTTC.

This chain links TRBV5-4 with TRBJ1-2; D perhaps matches TRBD1 (5 bases). Per germline, CDR1 SGHNT and CDR2 YYREEE (reference sequence). This CDR3 comprises 16 residues. Trimming shortened V by 3 bases and J by 8 bases, and 23 bases separated the two germline ends. The CDR3 sequence: CASSSYEGLPGSGYTF. The CDR3 DNA follows: TGTGCCAGCAGCTCCTATGAGGGCCTGCCAGGGTCCGGCTACACCTTC.

CDR3 nucleotides: TGTGCCAGCAGCCAAGAGAGGGGAACGGACACTGAAGCTTTCTTT. It codes for CASSQERGTDTEAFF. The chain links TRBV14 to TRBJ1-1, with D possibly being TRBD1 (5 bases). The V end was cut by 0 bases, the J end by 3 bases, with 11 bases between. The germline CDR1 and CDR2 sequences are SGHDN and FVKESK. This CDR3 contains 15 residues.

The rearrangement uses TRBV6-1 and TRBJ1-4; no clear D. Trimming removed 6 bases at V and 7 bases at J, with 9 bases between. Germline assignment: CDR1 MNHNS and CDR2 SASEGT. This CDR3 comprises 12 residues. The CDR3 here is CASRAGGEKLFF. The DNA for the CDR3 is TGTGCCAGCAGGGCAGGAGGTGAAAAACTGTTTTTT.

This chain connects TRBV7-3 to TRBJ1-1; D unclear. The V end was cut by 2 bases, the J end by 6 bases, with 16 bases between. This CDR3 spans 15 amino acids. Germline V gives CDR1 SGHTA, CDR2 FQGTGA. CDR3 sequence reads: CASSLFAGPGAEAFF. The CDR3 DNA reads as TGTGCCAGCAGCTTATTTGCGGGCCCGGGCGCTGAAGCTTTCTTT.

Comments on this clone: This same CDR3 is encoded by further DNA sequences in the sample. The chain has TRBV19 and TRBJ1-5; TRBD1 aligns across 9 bases. The CDR3 contains 17 residues. Germline values: CDR1 LNHDA, CDR2 SQIVND (reference sequence). V was clipped by 5 bases and J by 3 bases; unmatched bases: 11. The CDR3 protein is CASSPGTGLPDNQPQHF. CDR3 bases: TGTGCCAGTAGTCCAGGGACAGGGCTGCCTGACAATCAGCCCCAGCATTTT.

The count of this clone is one. The chain links TRBV9 to TRBJ2-1; no clear D gene. The CDR3 loop spans 12 amino acids. The V end was cut by 3 bases, the J end by 6 bases, with 7 bases between. Germline CDR1 and CDR2: SGDLS and YYNGEE. The CDR3 nucleotides read TGTGCCAGCAGCGACCCTGGCAATGAGCAGTTCTTC. Translation: CASSDPGNEQFF.

This clone was observed a few times. The J gene is TRBJ1-5, the V gene TRBV27, with TRBD1 identical over 11 bases. The V gene's germline CDR1 is MNHEY and CDR2 SMNVEV (reference sequence). The CDR3 is 15 residues long. The ends lost 5 bases at V and 7 bases at J; junction bases unmatched: 7. The CDR3 DNA sequence: TGTGCCAGCAGTCCCGGGACAGGGGGTTTGCAGCCCCAGCATTTT. It specifies CASSPGTGGLQPQHF.

This CDR3 is CASSLDRNNYGYTF. In DNA form, the CDR3 reads TGTGCCAGCAGCTTGGACAGGAACAACTATGGCTACACCTTC. The chain employs TRBV5-4 and TRBJ1-2, with a possible D match to TRBD1 (5 bases). The germline V gene encodes CDR1 SGHNT and CDR2 YYREEE (reference sequence). The V gene lost 0 bases and the J gene lost 2 bases, with 8 bases spanning the gap. The length of the CDR3 is 14 residues.

The rearrangement uses TRBV25-1 and TRBJ1-1; 12 bases align to TRBD1. V was pared by 8 bases and J by 6 bases, with 4 bases of the junction left unmatched. This CDR3 comprises 13 residues. The germline CDR1 and CDR2 sequences are MGHDK and SYGVNS. CDR3 DNA sequence: TGTGCCAGCGGGACAGGGGGCTACTCTGAAGCTTTCTTT. Protein product: CASGTGGYSEAFF. Supplemented by reference TRBV25-1 and TRBJ1-1, the full variable domain reads EADIYQTPRYLVIGTGKKITLECSQTMGHDKMYWYQQDPGMELHLIHYSYGVNSTEKGDLSSESTVSRIRTEHFPLTLESARPSHTSQYLCASGTGGYSEAFFGQGTRLTVV.

The rearrangement uses TRBV5-1 and TRBJ2-1; D is possibly TRBD1 (5 bases). Germline assignment: CDR1 SGHRS and CDR2 YFSETQ. V lost 0 bases and J lost 4, with 14 bases in between. The CDR3 sequence is 16 residues long. The CDR3 DNA reads as TGCGCCAGCAGCTTGGCACTGGGGCTGCCTTACAATGAGCAGTTCTTC. As protein: CASSLALGLPYNEQFF.

The chain recombines TRBV13 with TRBJ2-1, with 8 positions matching TRBD1. Germline assignment: CDR1 PRHDT and CDR2 FYEKMQ (reference sequence). CDR3 size: 13 residues. With 10 bases clipped from V and 2 bases from J, the junction kept 4 bases outside the gene matches. For the CDR3, the DNA is TGTGCCACCCGACAGGGGCCCTACAATGAGCAGTTCTTC. Translating gives CATRQGPYNEQFF.

This clone was picked up one time. The DNA of the CDR3 is TGTGCCAGCAGCTTCGGGGGGTATGGCTACACCTTC. Its protein product is CASSFGGYGYTF. This chain connects TRBV28 to TRBJ1-2; possibly TRBD1 for D (5 bases). Germline values: CDR1 MDHEN, CDR2 SYDVKM. This CDR3 contains 12 residues. Trimming removed 6 bases from V and 5 bases from J, with 10 bases in between.